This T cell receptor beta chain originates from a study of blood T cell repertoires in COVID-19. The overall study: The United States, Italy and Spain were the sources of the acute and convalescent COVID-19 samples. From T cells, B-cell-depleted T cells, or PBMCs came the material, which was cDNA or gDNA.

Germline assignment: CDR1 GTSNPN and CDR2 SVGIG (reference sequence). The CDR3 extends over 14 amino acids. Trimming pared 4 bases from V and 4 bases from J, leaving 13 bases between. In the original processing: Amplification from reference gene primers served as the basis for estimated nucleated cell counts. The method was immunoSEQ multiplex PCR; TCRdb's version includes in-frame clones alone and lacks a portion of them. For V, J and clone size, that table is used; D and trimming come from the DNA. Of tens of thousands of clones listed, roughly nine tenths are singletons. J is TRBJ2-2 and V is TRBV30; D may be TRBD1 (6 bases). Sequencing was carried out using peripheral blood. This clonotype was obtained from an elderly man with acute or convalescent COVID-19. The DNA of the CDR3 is TGTGCCTGGAACCGGGCCAGGGGCACCGGGGAGCTGTTTTTT. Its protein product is CAWNRARGTGELFF. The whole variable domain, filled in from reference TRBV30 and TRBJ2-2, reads SQTIHQWPATLVQPVGSPLSLECTVEGTSNPNLYWYRQAAGRGLQLLFYSVGIGQISSEVPQNLSASRPQDRQFILSSKKLLLSDSGFYLCAWNRARGTGELFFGEGSRLTVL.